The text below deals with one TCR beta chain. Its specificity is unknown. The sample comes from a study of identical twins' blood T cells. Findings and caveats of the study: Shared CDR3 clonotype counts between two donors mainly tracked the product of their cloneset sizes, twins included. Twins shared more top CDR3 clonotypes than unrelated donors did. Twin repertoire similarity may partly reflect shared environment.

The CDR3 has 15 residues. Germline loops: CDR1 SGHDT, CDR2 YYEEEE. V lost 0 bases to trimming and J lost 0 bases, with 9 bases between them. A previously described protocol, modified, built RNA-based TCR cDNA libraries. TCRdb independently ran MiXCR on the 5' RACE reads; one entry per CDR3 protein. The table records 350,000 to 400,000 distinct CDR3 sequences, under 30% of them present only once. This chain connects TRBV5-6 to TRBJ2-5; possibly TRBD1 for D (6 bases). The TCR originated in a woman aged 18-55 years in good health. Sequenced sample: PBMCs. Here the CDR3 DNA reads TGTGCCAGCAGCTTGGCGACAGGACACCAAGAGACCCAGTACTTC. This translates into CASSLATGHQETQYF.